These 10 T cell receptor beta chains were sequenced from one sample in a study of cytomegalovirus exposure and HLA in healthy donors. With 60 Vbeta and 13 Jbeta primers, the PCR was carried out. Sequenced by immunoSEQ multiplex PCR; TCRdb stores in-frame clones only, minus some. The sample holds about 89,000 clones, roughly four fifths seen once. The specimen sequenced was PBMCs. Receptors were obtained from a female donor in good health and CMV-seropositive.

This clone has more than one count but fewer than ten. The V and J genes are TRBV27 and TRBJ2-5; TRBD2 is a possible D gene (5 bases). Trimming removed 3 bases at V and 2 bases at J, with 19 bases between. The CDR3 totals 17 residues. The germline CDR1 and CDR2 sequences are MNHEY and SMNVEV (reference sequence). CDR3 region: CASSLSRPGFAQETQYF. The CDR3 nucleotides read TGTGCCAGCAGTTTGTCGCGGCCGGGGTTCGCACAAGAGACCCAGTACTTC.

The V call is TRBV7-8, the J call TRBJ1-2; 7 bases map to TRBD1. CDR3 length: 15 amino acids. Germline CDR1 is SGHVS and CDR2 is FQNEAQ. Losses at the gene ends were 5 bases for V and 4 bases for J; bases not matched to a gene: 10. The DNA of the CDR3 is TGTGCCAGCAGCCACCGACAGGGACCCTCCTATGGCTACACCTTC. Protein sequence: CASSHRQGPSYGYTF.

With respect to this clone: The junction shows a germline mismatch at one end, possibly a read error. This rearrangement joins TRBV10-1 to TRBJ2-2; 11 bases align to TRBD1. The CDR3 contains 15 residues. Germline V gives CDR1 WNHNN, CDR2 SYGVQD (reference sequence). The CDR3 here is CASSGTGGRTGELFF. The CDR3 coding sequence is TGCGCCAGTAGTGGGACAGGGGGACGGACCGGGGAGCTGTTTTTT.

Only one count was recorded for this clone. The rearrangement joins TRBV9 to TRBJ2-7; 8 positions agree with TRBD2. The CDR3 is 15 amino acids. V gave up 4 bases and J gave up 6 bases; unmatched junction bases: 12. Germline V gives CDR1 SGDLS, CDR2 YYNGEE. The CDR3 region is CASSTGAGDLSEQYF. CDR3 nucleotide sequence: TGTGCCAGCAGCACCGGAGCGGGAGATCTCTCCGAGCAGTACTTC.

The rearrangement links TRBV6-5 to TRBJ2-2; the match to TRBD2 covers 7 bases. Germline V gene sequence: CDR1 MNHEY, CDR2 SVGAGI. Trimming took 7 bases from V and 5 from J; bases not matched to a gene: 7. The CDR3 is made up of 14 amino acids. CDR3: CASIQDGRTGELFF. CDR3 bases: TGTGCCAGCATACAGGACGGGAGGACCGGGGAGCTGTTTTTT.

This clone has a handful of counts. J is TRBJ1-1 and V is TRBV6-5; D is ambiguous. The CDR3 extends over 13 amino acids. The germline V gene has CDR1 MNHEY and CDR2 SVGAGI. Deletions cut 6 bases from V and 1 base from J, with 9 bases between. The CDR3: CASSRPGNTEAFF. The CDR3 nucleotides are TGTGCCAGCAGCCGGCCAGGGAACACTGAAGCTTTCTTT.

The chain joins TRBV10-3 to TRBJ1-5, with 11 bases matching TRBD1. V lost 0 bases and J lost 0; bases outside the gene matches: 7. This CDR3 spans 19 amino acids. In germline, CDR1 is ENHRY, CDR2 SYGVKD. The DNA of the CDR3 is TGTGCCATCAGTGAGTCGGGAGGACAGGGGGCATTTAGCAATCAGCCCCAGCATTTT. It yields the protein CAISESGGQGAFSNQPQHF.

The chain couples TRBV10-1 to TRBJ1-5; D is unclear. The germline V gene encodes CDR1 WNHNN and CDR2 SYGVQD (reference sequence). V lost 2 bases to trimming and J lost 11 bases, with 19 bases between them. This CDR3 contains 15 residues. CDR3 coding DNA: TGCGCCAGCAGTGAGGGGCCCGCAGTCATGATATCCCAGCATTTT. This gives the protein CASSEGPAVMISQHF.

The chain uses TRBV9 and TRBJ2-1, with TRBD2 matching over 9 bases. The CDR3 extends over 16 amino acids. V shed 3 bases, J shed 4 bases, and the junction held 8 bases outside the gene matches. CDR1 is SGDLS and CDR2 is YYNGEE in the germline V gene. DNA of the CDR3: TGTGCCAGCAGCGGCGAGGGGACTAGCAGTTACAATGAGCAGTTCTTC. It is translated as CASSGEGTSSYNEQFF.

This sequence joins TRBV2 and TRBJ2-6; the D gene is possibly TRBD1 (6 bases). CDR3 length equals 15 residues. Looked up from germline, CDR1 is SNHLY and CDR2 is FYNNEI. Trimming pared 6 bases from V and 2 bases from J, leaving 11 bases between. CDR3 coding DNA: TGTGCCAGCAGGAAACACAGGGCTGGGGCCAACGTCCTGACTTTC. Translation gives CASRKHRAGANVLTF.